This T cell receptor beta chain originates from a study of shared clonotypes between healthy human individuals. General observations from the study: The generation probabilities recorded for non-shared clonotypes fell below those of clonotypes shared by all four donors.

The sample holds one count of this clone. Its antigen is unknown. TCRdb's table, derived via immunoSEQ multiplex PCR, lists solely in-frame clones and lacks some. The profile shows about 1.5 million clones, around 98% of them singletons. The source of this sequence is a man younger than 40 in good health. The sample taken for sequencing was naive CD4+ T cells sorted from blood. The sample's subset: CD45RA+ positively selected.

The CDR3 sequence: CASSGAGTSGTSSYEQYF. The CDR3 nucleotides read TGCGCCAGCAGCGGGGCCGGGACTAGCGGGACGAGCTCCTACGAGCAGTACTTC. The gene calls are TRBV5-1 and TRBJ2-7; 13 positions match TRBD2. Germline-derived CDR1 and CDR2 are SGHRS and YFSETQ. The CDR3 spans 18 residues. With 4 bases clipped from V and 0 bases from J, the junction kept 10 bases outside the gene matches.